These T cell receptor beta chains were read from a single sample in a study of early T cells in non-severe SARS-CoV-2 infection. TCRdb recomputed calls from the 5' RACE reads with MiXCR, one row per CDR3 protein. Of about 68,000 distinct CDR3 sequences in the sample, 12% were seen once. The specimen was whole blood. These receptors originate from an adult who was a healthcare worker with PCR-confirmed SARS-CoV-2 infection or an uninfected control (not recorded which). CDR3s include the opening cysteine and the closing phenylalanine or tryptophan. Fields, in order: D gene, J gene, V gene, clone size, CDR3 DNA, CDR3 protein. The D gene is left open where the match is weak. Clone size is given for some rows only: seen once, a few or many times, or a class if the clone is expanded.

TRBD1 | TRBJ2-2 | TRBV13 | few | TGTGCCAGCAGCCAAGACAGGGGGAGCACCGGGGAGCTGTTTTTT | CASSQDRGSTGELFF
- | TRBJ2-3 | TRBV7-9 | - | TGTGCCAGCAGCCCTTCAGGGGATACGCAGTATTTT | CASSPSGDTQYF
TRBD2 | TRBJ2-1 | TRBV14 | many | TGTGCCAGCAGCCAAGGAGGGACTAGCGGGGGGCTCTACAATGAGCAGTTCTTC | CASSQGGTSGGLYNEQFF
- | TRBJ2-7 | TRBV7-2 | few | TGTGCCAGCAGCCCCCCGGGGCCAGGTGCCCTCCGCGAGCAGTACTTC | CASSPPGPGALREQYF
TRBD2 | TRBJ2-7 | TRBV9 | many | TGTGCCAGCAGCAAAGCGGGGGGGCCTTTGGAATCCTACGAGCAGTACTTC | CASSKAGGPLESYEQYF
- | TRBJ1-1 | TRBV24-1 | - | TGTGCCACCAGTGACCTGGGCAGACAGCGGAACACTGAAGCTTTCTTT | CATSDLGRQRNTEAFF
- | TRBJ2-7 | TRBV20-1 | - | TGCAGTGCCATATCCGGGGTCAGGTCCGAGCAGTACTTC | CSAISGVRSEQYF
- | TRBJ2-3 | TRBV6-5 | few | TGTGCCAGCAGCCAGCTAGGGGGGCGCACAGATACGCAGTATTTT | CASSQLGGRTDTQYF
- | TRBJ1-4 | TRBV21-1 | few | TGTGCCAGCAGAGCCCCGGAAAAACTGTTTTTT | CASRAPEKLFF
- | TRBJ2-5 | TRBV7-9 | once | TGTGCCAGCAGCCCGAGAGGGACATCGGGGAAAGACCAGTACTTC | CASSPRGTSGKDQYF
TRBD1 | TRBJ1-6 | TRBV6-5 | few | TGTGCCAGCAGATTGACCGGGACAGGGTCTTCACCCCTCCACTTT | CASRLTGTGSSPLHF
- | TRBJ1-5 | TRBV5-1 | few | TGCGCCAGCAGCCCGCAAGGGAGCAATCAGCCCCAGCATTTT | CASSPQGSNQPQHF
- | TRBJ1-4 | TRBV7-8 | - | TGTGCCAGCAGCTTAGATCCATTTGACAACCGGGAAAAACTGTTTTTT | CASSLDPFDNREKLFF
- | TRBJ1-2 | TRBV19 | - | TGTGCCAGTAGTCCCGAGATAAACTATGGCTACACCTTC | CASSPEINYGYTF
- | TRBJ2-6 | TRBV5-1 | many | TGCGCCAGCAGCTTGGGGGGTACAAGCTCTGGGGCCAACGTCCTGACTTTC | CASSLGGTSSGANVLTF
- | TRBJ2-7 | TRBV10-1 | few | TGCGCCAGCAGCCCCACCCTTACAGAGAGACCCTACGAGCAGTACTTC | CASSPTLTERPYEQYF
- | TRBJ2-3 | TRBV20-1 | many | TGCAGTGCTAGAGAAACTTCCCGTACGCAGTATTTT | CSARETSRTQYF
TRBD1 | TRBJ2-7 | TRBV7-8 | many | TGTGCCAGCAGCCCCGGACAGGGCCCGTCCTACGAGCAGTACTTC | CASSPGQGPSYEQYF
- | TRBJ2-5 | TRBV6-2/TRBV6-3 | many | TGTGCCAGCAGTTACCGCAACCAAGAGACCCAGTACTTC | CASSYRNQETQYF
- | TRBJ2-1 | TRBV20-1 | few | TGCAGTGCCCGTTTACCGAGCTCCTACAATGAGCAGTTCTTC | CSARLPSSYNEQFF
- | TRBJ1-1 | TRBV6-5 | many | TGTGCCAGCAGTCGATACGACACTGAAGCTTTCTTT | CASSRYDTEAFF
TRBD1 | TRBJ2-3 | TRBV20-1 | - | TGCAGTGCTAGAAACAGGGGATCAAGCACAGATACGCAGTATTTT | CSARNRGSSTDTQYF
- | TRBJ1-1 | TRBV11-2 | - | TGTGCCAGCAGCTTAGAACGGACGGGGAACACTGAAGCTTTCTTT | CASSLERTGNTEAFF
- | TRBJ2-2 | TRBV9 | once | TGTGCCAGCAGCGCATCCGGACTATCCAACACCGGGGAGCTGTTTTTT | CASSASGLSNTGELFF
- | TRBJ2-3 | TRBV12-2 | - | TGTGCAAGTCGCTTAGCGAGGGTAGCGGGGGGGTTCACAGATACGCAGTATTTT | CASRLARVAGGFTDTQYF
TRBD1 | TRBJ1-4 | TRBV7-2 | many | TGTGCCAGCAGCTCGGGACAGGGCGGTGTAAAACTGTTTTTT | CASSSGQGGVKLFF
- | TRBJ2-7 | TRBV20-1 | - | TGCAGTGCTACGGCTCGGACGGACGAGCAGTACTTC | CSATARTDEQYF
TRBD2 | TRBJ2-5 | TRBV10-3 | few | TGTGCCATCAGTGGATATAGCGGGGGGGTTGAAGAGACCCAGTACTTC | CAISGYSGGVEETQYF
TRBD1 | TRBJ2-7 | TRBV11-2 | - | TGTGCCAGCACCAGGACAGGGGCCCCCGAGCAGTACTTC | CASTRTGAPEQYF
- | TRBJ1-4 | TRBV20-1 | many | TGCAGTGCTAGAGATTTGGACCGGGGCGAAAAACTGTTTTTT | CSARDLDRGEKLFF
- | TRBJ1-1 | TRBV12-3/TRBV12-4 | few | TGTGCCAGCAGCATCAAACAGGGAGCTTTCTTT | CASSIKQGAFF
TRBD1 | TRBJ1-1 | TRBV6-2/TRBV6-3 | many | TGTGCCAGCAGTTCGGGGACAGGTCAAGGGGAAGCTTTCTTT | CASSSGTGQGEAFF
- | TRBJ2-3 | TRBV29-1 | many | TGCAGCGTTGAAGAACTGGCGGCAGATACGCAGTATTTT | CSVEELAADTQYF
- | TRBJ2-2 | TRBV5-1 | few | TGCGCCAGCAGCTCGGACAATCGCGGGGAGCTGTTTTTT | CASSSDNRGELFF
TRBD1 | TRBJ1-2 | TRBV6-5 | many | TGTGCCAGCAGTTTTCAGTCTTTGGCAGGGGGCATGGATGGCTACACCTTC | CASSFQSLAGGMDGYTF
- | TRBJ2-3 | TRBV6-1 | - | TGTGCCAGCAGTGAACCCACCGGCAACACAGATACGCAGTATTTT | CASSEPTGNTDTQYF
- | TRBJ1-2 | TRBV4-2 | - | TGTGCCAGCAGCCAAGGGTTTGCCGCAGGGCATGGCTACACCTTC | CASSQGFAAGHGYTF
- | TRBJ2-7 | TRBV4-3 | few | TGCGCCAGCAGCCAAGATTTGGACATTAACGAGCAGTACTTC | CASSQDLDINEQYF
- | TRBJ2-3 | TRBV9 | few | TGTGCCAGCAGCGTTCTTTCTAGCACAGATACGCAGTATTTT | CASSVLSSTDTQYF
- | TRBJ2-7 | TRBV20-1 | few | TGCAGTGCTAGAGCGCCGGGGTACGAGCAGTACTTC | CSARAPGYEQYF
TRBD1 | TRBJ2-1 | TRBV20-1 | few | TGCAGTGCTGTTAGGGACAGGCGAGCCTACAATGAGCAGTTCTTC | CSAVRDRRAYNEQFF
- | TRBJ1-2 | TRBV5-5 | few | TGTGCCAGCAGCTTGGCAACACTAGGAGGCTACACCTTC | CASSLATLGGYTF
TRBD2 | TRBJ2-1 | TRBV6-2/TRBV6-3 | few | TGTGCCAGCAGTTACACTAGCGGGGACAATGAGCAGTTCTTC | CASSYTSGDNEQFF
- | TRBJ1-1 | TRBV27 | few | TGTGCCAGCGCGTTCCGACGGGGCACTGAAGCTTTCTTT | CASAFRRGTEAFF
- | TRBJ2-3 | TRBV7-2 | many | TGTGCCAGCAGCTTAGAACTGTCAACGCAGTATTTT | CASSLELSTQYF
- | TRBJ1-1 | TRBV6-5 | - | TGTGCCAGCAGTTACTTCGGACAGCCGAACACTGAAGCTTTCTTT | CASSYFGQPNTEAFF